Following are 15 T cell receptor beta chains from one sample sequenced in a study of tumor-infiltrating lymphocytes in primary liver carcinoma. The researchers produced TCR beta cDNA from around 0.5 ug total RNA with a constant-region primer. Libraries covering TCR beta were generated through three nested multiplex PCR rounds (using a slightly modified ARM-PCR). With TRBV1-TRBV30 forward primers and a C-beta reverse primer, the first two PCR rounds were run for around 11 cycles each. Each CDR3 protein gets one entry after TCRdb re-called the multiplex PCR reads with MiXCR. The sample holds around 54,000 distinct CDR3 sequences; about three quarters are singletons and the top ten take around 25%. Unsorted bulk tissue of roughly 17-33 mg yielded co-extracted RNA and DNA. Input material: liver tumor tissue from sampling region 2. Regarding subset: tumor region T2, inferior pole. The receptors stem from a middle-aged man with primary liver carcinoma and hepatitis B virus infection.

In this sample, this clonotype turned up a few times. A much larger clone lies one base from this, so it may be a read error. The rearrangement uses TRBV6-4 and TRBJ2-1; D is unresolved. The V and J ends lost 0 bases and 4 bases respectively, with 4 bases between them. Germline V gene sequence: CDR1 MRHNA, CDR2 SNTAGT. The length of the CDR3 is 13 residues. The CDR3 spells CASSDSEYNEQFF. The CDR3 DNA follows: TGTGCCAGCAGTGACTCGGAGTACAATGAGCAGTTCTTC.

On this clonotype: A much larger clone sits a single nucleotide away, making a read error possible. This rearrangement joins TRBV25-1 to TRBJ1-4, with a possible D match to TRBD1 (5 bases). Germline V gives CDR1 MGHDK, CDR2 SYGVNS. Trimming cost V 2 bases and J 6 bases, with 16 bases left between them. CDR3 size: 16 residues. The CDR3 DNA sequence: TGTGCCAGCAGTGAAATCGAGGGGAAGGGTGATGAAAAACTGTTTTTT. It translates to CASSEIEGKGDEKLFF.

In regard to this clonotype: One junction end disagrees with the germline gene, perhaps due to a read error. The chain links TRBV29-1 to TRBJ2-2, with D perhaps matching TRBD2 (5 bases). The germline CDR1 and CDR2 sequences are SQVTM and ANQGSEA. This CDR3 contains 12 residues. CDR3 DNA: TGCAGCGTTGACCAAGGGCTCGGGGAGCTGACTTTT. It is translated as CSVDQGLGELTF.

The CDR3 is CAVRGQGDSPLHF. The CDR3 DNA is TGTGCCGTCCGGGGACAGGGAGATTCACCCCTCCACTTT. The rearrangement links TRBV6-2 or TRBV6-3 to TRBJ1-6; 9 bases map to TRBD1. The CDR3 sequence is 13 residues long. J lost 8 bases, V lost 11 bases, and 7 bases had no gene match. Germline V gives CDR1 MNHEY, CDR2 SVGEGT.

The rearrangement uses TRBV18 and TRBJ1-2; 7 positions match TRBD1. Trimming cost V 3 bases and J 2 bases; bases outside gene matches: 6. There are 15 residues in the CDR3. Germline V gene lookup returns CDR1 KGHSH and CDR2 LQKENI. In nucleotides, the CDR3 is TGTGCCAGCTCACCGCTAGAGGACAGGAACTATGGCTACACCTTC. Translation: CASSPLEDRNYGYTF. The full variable domain, in which reference TRBV18 and TRBJ1-2 provide the parts outside the CDR3, is NAGVMQNPRHLVRRRGQEARLRCSPMKGHSHVYWYRQLPEEGLKFMVYLQKENIIDESGMPKERFSAEFPKEGPSILRIQQVVRGDSAAYFCASSPLEDRNYGYTFGSGTRLTVV.

Notes on this clonotype: One end of the junction varies from germline; a read error may be responsible. V usage is TRBV5-1 and J usage is TRBJ2-5, with unresolved D. The CDR3 runs 14 residues. Looked up from germline, CDR1 is SGHRS and CDR2 is YFSETQ. CDR3 sequence: CASSLDEAAETQHF. The CDR3 region has the DNA TGCGCCAGCAGCTTGGATGAGGCCGCTGAGACCCAGCACTTC.

This clonotype has more than one count but fewer than ten. The junction does not match germline at one end; this may be a read error. The V and J genes are TRBV11-2 and TRBJ1-2, with TRBD1 as a possible D gene (5 bases). This CDR3 region has 14 residues. CDR1 is SGHAT and CDR2 is FQNNGV in the germline V gene. The CDR3 is CANRETDTTYGYAF. DNA of the CDR3: TGTGCCAACAGAGAGACGGACACCACCTATGGCTACGCCTTC.

The chain joins TRBV6-1 to TRBJ2-2; D not certain. The V end lost 2 bases, the J end lost 9 bases, and 10 bases lay between the germline ends. The length of the CDR3 is 13 residues. The germline V gene encodes CDR1 MNHNS and CDR2 SASEGT. Here the CDR3 DNA reads TGTGCCAGCAGTGAACACGGAGTATGGGAGCTGTTTTTT. Translating it yields CASSEHGVWELFF.

This clonotype was counted a single time. The rearrangement joins TRBV29-1 to TRBJ2-7; D is perhaps TRBD1 (6 bases). The CDR3 runs to 16 residues. The ends were cut back, 1 base at V and 0 bases at J, with 16 bases in the middle. Germline-derived CDR1 and CDR2 are SQVTM and ANQGSEA. The CDR3 DNA follows: TGCAGCGTTGAAGTACATCAGGCAGGGGTCTCCTACGAGCAGTACTTC. It codes for CSVEVHQAGVSYEQYF.

A note on this clonotype: One end of the junction does not line up with germline, which may come from a read error. The CDR3 loop is CASSLHYGLARADEQSF. The CDR3 DNA reads TGTGCCAGCAGTCTACATTATGGACTAGCGAGGGCAGATGAGCAGTCCTTC. The chain has TRBV28 and TRBJ2-1; 9 bases are shared with TRBD2. Germline values: CDR1 MDHEN, CDR2 SYDVKM. The CDR3 contains 17 residues.

The V gene is TRBV4-1, the J gene TRBJ2-2, with D unclear. CDR1 is MGHRA and CDR2 is YSYEKL in the germline V gene. The CDR3 extends over 13 amino acids. The DNA of the CDR3 is TGCGATAGCAGCCAAGGGCAAGGAGGGGAGCTGTTTTTT. Its protein product is CDSSQGQGGELFF.

Remarks on this clonotype: At one end, the junction sequence differs from germline, possibly due to a read error. CDR3 sequence reads: CTSSQPWGLADYNKQFF. The CDR3, as DNA: TGCACCAGCAGCCAACCGTGGGGACTAGCAGACTACAATAAGCAGTTCTTC. The chain couples TRBV4-1 to TRBJ2-1, with TRBD2 identical over 9 bases. The CDR3 totals 17 residues. Germline-derived CDR1 and CDR2 are MGHRA and YSYEKL.

As regards this clonotype: The junction and the germline gene differ at one end; a read error may be behind it. This chain joins TRBV4-1 and TRBJ2-7; D is perhaps TRBD2 (5 bases). CDR3 length: 18 amino acids. Germline CDR1 reads MGHRA; CDR2 reads YSYEKL. The DNA of the CDR3 is TGCGCCAGCAGCCAAGTCCTGTACGGGGAAGGGAGAATCAAAGAGCATTACTTC. Its translation: CASSQVLYGEGRIKEHYF.

This clonotype was recorded a few times. The V and J genes are TRBV7-3 and TRBJ2-1; TRBD2 agrees at 8 bases. In germline, CDR1 is SGHTA, CDR2 FQGTGA. V shed 2 bases, J shed 6 bases, and the junction held 6 bases outside the gene matches. The CDR3 sequence is 15 residues long. CDR3 residues: CASSLAGGPLNEQFF. The CDR3 DNA reads TGTGCCAGCAGCTTAGCGGGGGGACCCCTCAATGAGCAGTTCTTC.

Notes on this clonotype: One end of the junction does not line up with germline, which may come from a read error. The gene calls are TRBV6-5 and TRBJ2-1, with D unclear. Per germline, CDR1 MNHEY and CDR2 SVGAGI. The CDR3 totals 18 residues. In nucleotides, the CDR3 is TGTGCCAGCAGTTACTCAGGGCCGGCGGCCAGCGTCTACGATGAGCAGTTCTTC. Its protein product is CASSYSGPAASVYDEQFF.